What follows are 23 T cell receptor beta chains derived from one specimen sequenced in a study of shared clonotypes between healthy human individuals. TCRdb's copy holds only in-frame clones and misses some; the assay was immunoSEQ multiplex PCR. The sample consists of 2 million to 2.5 million clones, approximately 95% of them appearing once. Sequences were obtained from naive CD4+ T cells from PBMCs. The subset was: CD45RA+ positively selected. The receptors stem from a man younger than 30 in good health. Some clones in this sample may be carry-over from other donors' samples.

This rearrangement joins TRBV20-1 to TRBJ2-7; D gene unclear. V was shortened by 6 bases and J by 2 bases, with 8 bases between the two germline ends. This CDR3 has 11 residues. Looked up from germline, CDR1 is DFQATT and CDR2 is SNEGSKA (reference sequence). Here the CDR3 reads CSAKDPYEQYF. CDR3 bases: TGCAGTGCCAAGGACCCCTACGAGCAGTACTTC.

In the case of this clone: The sample contains more than one DNA sequence encoding this CDR3. The CDR3 nucleotides are TGTGCCAGCAGCTTGGAAGGTTCCACAGATACGCAGTATTTT. It translates to CASSLEGSTDTQYF. The V and J genes are TRBV7-9 and TRBJ2-3; D gene uncertain. The germline CDR1 and CDR2 sequences are SEHNR and FQNEAQ (reference sequence). The CDR3 consists of 14 residues. Trimming left V 3 bases short and J 2 bases short, with 9 bases between.

The chain couples TRBV19 to TRBJ1-5; TRBD1 might be the D (6 bases). Trimming took off 9 bases at V and 5 bases at J, with 17 bases between the two ends. The CDR3 loop spans 14 amino acids. In germline, CDR1 is LNHDA, CDR2 SQIVND (reference sequence). The CDR3: CASENWGRHQPQHF. The CDR3 nucleotides are TGTGCCAGCGAAAACTGGGGGCGCCATCAGCCCCAGCATTTT.

The table lists this clone with a few counts. The sample contains more than one DNA sequence encoding this CDR3. J is TRBJ1-5 and V is TRBV28, with D uncertain. The V end lost 4 bases, the J end lost 5 bases, and 3 bases lay between the germline ends. The CDR3 loop spans 11 amino acids. The V gene's germline CDR1 is MDHEN and CDR2 SYDVKM. CDR3 residues: CASSSHQPQHF. CDR3 sequence (DNA): TGTGCCAGCAGTTCTCATCAGCCCCAGCATTTT.

V is TRBV12-5 and J is TRBJ1-2; D is uncertain. CDR3 length: 14 residues. Germline V gene lookup returns CDR1 LGHNT and CDR2 FRNRAP. Trimming pared 2 bases from V and 5 bases from J, leaving 12 bases between. CDR3 amino acids: CASGLLPGYYGYTF. CDR3 in DNA: TGTGCTAGTGGTTTGCTCCCTGGGTATTATGGCTACACCTTC.

The rearrangement uses TRBV28 and TRBJ1-4; D is possibly TRBD1 (5 bases). Germline CDR1 and CDR2: MDHEN and SYDVKM. V was pared by 10 bases and J by 8 bases, with 26 bases between. The CDR3 totals 16 residues. In DNA form, the CDR3 reads TGTGCCACCACATCAATCCGCGGGGGATTAGAGGAAAAACTGTTTTTT. Its translation is CATTSIRGGLEEKLFF.

The rearrangement uses TRBV19 and TRBJ1-1, with 7 bases aligning to TRBD1. The CDR3 length is 12 residues. The germline CDR1 and CDR2 sequences are LNHDA and SQIVND (reference sequence). With 7 bases clipped from V and 7 bases from J, the junction kept 6 bases outside the gene matches. This CDR3 is CASKGQGGEAFF. CDR3 in DNA: TGTGCCAGTAAAGGGCAGGGGGGTGAAGCTTTCTTT.

This clone was counted a single time. The V and J genes are TRBV4-1 and TRBJ2-5, with 9 bases identical to TRBD2. The ends lost 4 bases at V and 1 base at J; junction bases unmatched: 10. The CDR3 has 17 amino acids. Germline V CDR1 and CDR2: MGHRA, YSYEKL. DNA of the CDR3: TGCGCCAGCAGCCCGAAACCTAGCGGGGTCTCCCAAGAGACCCAGTACTTC. Translation gives CASSPKPSGVSQETQYF.

The chain employs TRBV5-1 and TRBJ1-1; 8 positions match TRBD1. CDR3 length: 15 amino acids. Per germline, CDR1 SGHRS and CDR2 YFSETQ. V lost 3 bases and J lost 6; bases outside the gene matches: 10. CDR3 residues: CASSSLTGGSSEAFF. The DNA for the CDR3 is TGCGCCAGCAGCTCCCTCACAGGGGGATCGTCTGAAGCTTTCTTT.

This clone was counted a single time. The rearrangement uses TRBV5-1 and TRBJ2-2, with TRBD1 matching 10 bases. This CDR3 comprises 16 residues. The germline V gene has CDR1 SGHRS and CDR2 YFSETQ. V lost 3 bases, J lost 2 bases, and 4 bases stayed unmatched. The CDR3 nucleotides are TGCGCCAGCAGCTGGGACAGGGGCACTAACACCGGGGAGCTGTTTTTT. This sequence encodes CASSWDRGTNTGELFF. The full variable domain, rest sourced from reference TRBV5-1 and TRBJ2-2, is KAGVTQTPRYLIKTRGQQVTLSCSPISGHRSVSWYQQTPGQGLQFLFEYFSETQRNKGNFPGRFSGRQFSNSRSEMNVSTLELGDSALYLCASSWDRGTNTGELFFGEGSRLTVL.

V and J are TRBV11-2 and TRBJ2-1, with a tentative D call TRBD2 (5 bases). The CDR3 loop spans 11 amino acids. From germline, CDR1 is SGHAT and CDR2 FQNNGV. V was cut by 2 bases and J by 10 bases, with 6 bases left in between. The CDR3 DNA reads TGTGCCAGCAGCTTAACGGGGGAGCAGTTCTTC. It translates to CASSLTGEQFF.

With respect to this clone: At one end the junction does not follow the germline gene, possibly because of a read error. V usage is TRBV28 and J usage is TRBJ2-7; D is possibly TRBD1 or TRBD2 (6 bases each). The CDR3 runs to 14 residues. CDR1 is MDHEN and CDR2 is SYDVKM in the germline V gene. CDR3 nucleotide sequence: TGTGCCAGCAGTTCGACGGGGGCGCCCCTTGGTCCCAACTTC. Protein sequence: CASSSTGAPLGPNF.

The chain couples TRBV2 to TRBJ2-2; D remains ambiguous. Trimming cost V 5 bases and J 6 bases, with 19 bases left between them. Germline V gene data show CDR1 as SNHLY and CDR2 as FYNNEI. The CDR3 loop spans 16 amino acids. The CDR3 sequence: CASSLLATVGSGELFF. Here the CDR3 DNA reads TGTGCCAGCAGTCTATTAGCTACTGTCGGGTCCGGGGAGCTGTTTTTT.

This clone is a singleton in its sample. This sequence joins TRBV29-1 and TRBJ1-3; 8 nucleotides line up with TRBD1. J lost 2 bases, V lost 6 bases, and 12 bases had no gene match. Looked up from germline, CDR1 is SQVTM and CDR2 is ANQGSEA. This CDR3 is 16 amino acids long. The CDR3 region is CSVDGRGQGPGNTIYF. The CDR3 region has the DNA TGCAGCGTCGACGGTCGAGGACAGGGCCCTGGAAACACCATATATTTT.

This chain links TRBV28 with TRBJ2-3; a possible D gene is TRBD2 (6 bases). Trimming cost V 5 bases and J 3 bases, with 18 bases left between them. The CDR3 totals 16 residues. Germline values: CDR1 MDHEN, CDR2 SYDVKM. Here the CDR3 DNA reads TGTGCCAGCAGTCCCCCGGGAGTCTTTCGTACAGATACGCAGTATTTT. It translates to CASSPPGVFRTDTQYF.

The J gene is TRBJ2-7, the V gene TRBV7-9, with D perhaps given as TRBD1 or TRBD2 (5 bases each). The germline CDR1 and CDR2 sequences are SEHNR and FQNEAQ (reference sequence). The V and J ends lost 5 bases and 0 bases respectively, with 14 bases between them. The CDR3 runs 15 residues. The CDR3, as DNA: TGTGCCAGCAGCCCCGGGACCTTTAGCTCCTACGAGCAGTACTTC. Its protein product is CASSPGTFSSYEQYF.

The V call is TRBV5-1, the J call TRBJ2-3, with D unresolved. Trimming took off 4 bases at V and 4 bases at J, with 10 bases between the two ends. This CDR3 is built from 13 residues. Germline V CDR1 and CDR2: SGHRS, YFSETQ. The DNA of the CDR3 is TGCGCCAGCAGCATAGCTTCCCCAGATACGCAGTATTTT. Translation gives CASSIASPDTQYF.

The rearrangement links TRBV6-4 to TRBJ1-1; D not resolved. This CDR3 has 13 amino acids. Per germline, CDR1 MRHNA and CDR2 SNTAGT. The germline V and J ends were trimmed by 9 bases and 3 bases, with 14 bases remaining between them. The DNA of the CDR3 is TGTGCCAGTAGATTTGAGGGAGACACTGAAGCTTTCTTT. It encodes CASRFEGDTEAFF.

This chain connects TRBV9 to TRBJ2-3; D is undetermined. The CDR3 runs 15 residues. Per germline, CDR1 SGDLS and CDR2 YYNGEE. The V end lost 2 bases, the J end lost 0 bases, and 10 bases lay between the germline ends. This CDR3 reads CASSVDVGSTDTQYF. The DNA of the CDR3 is TGTGCCAGCAGCGTTGACGTCGGGAGCACAGATACGCAGTATTTT.

The chain is built from TRBV28 and TRBJ1-5, with no clear D. Per germline, CDR1 MDHEN and CDR2 SYDVKM. Trimming took 7 bases from V and 1 from J, leaving 20 bases between them. The CDR3 has 17 residues. This chain's CDR3 is CASIGQARPSSNQPQHF. CDR3 nucleotides: TGTGCCAGCATAGGGCAGGCGCGACCTTCGAGCAATCAGCCCCAGCATTTT.

The V and J genes are TRBV16 and TRBJ2-2; 11 nucleotides line up with TRBD2. The ends lost 6 bases at V and 4 bases at J; junction bases unmatched: 10. The germline V gene encodes CDR1 KGHSY and CDR2 FQNENV. The CDR3 runs to 17 residues. This CDR3 reads CASRPGLAAPPTGELFF. In nucleotides, the CDR3 is TGTGCCAGCAGACCGGGACTAGCGGCACCCCCCACCGGGGAGCTGTTTTTT.

The chain has TRBV6-5 and TRBJ2-1; a possible D gene is TRBD2 (6 bases). The CDR3 runs to 15 residues. V lost 6 bases and J lost 9, with 21 bases in between. Per germline, CDR1 MNHEY and CDR2 SVGAGI. CDR3 protein: CASRGGGRGAPEQFF. CDR3 DNA: TGTGCCAGCAGGGGCGGAGGGCGGGGAGCTCCTGAGCAGTTCTTC.

The rearrangement joins TRBV4-2 to TRBJ1-2; 8 nucleotides align to TRBD1. This CDR3 has 15 amino acids. CDR1 and CDR2 (germline): LGHNA, YNFKEQ. The J segment lost 1 base and the V segment lost 0 bases, leaving 1 base of the junction unmatched. The CDR3 DNA reads TGTGCCAGCAGCCAAGAACAGGGGGTTAACTATGGCTACACCTTC. Amino acids: CASSQEQGVNYGYTF.